This section outlines one TCR beta chain sequence together with its context. The data are from a study of blood T cell repertoires in COVID-19. Trimming stripped 2 bases from V and 7 bases from J, with 11 bases between. The CDR3 loop spans 14 amino acids. The germline CDR1 and CDR2 sequences are MDHEN and SYDVKM. TCRdb keeps only in-frame clones here, not all; method: immunoSEQ multiplex PCR. The sample consists of 140,000 to 150,000 clones, 80% to 90% of them appearing once. The clonotype was recovered from a man over 45 who had recovered from COVID-19. The sequenced sample consisted of PBMCs or T cells enriched from blood (not recorded which). This sequence joins TRBV28 and TRBJ1-4, with a weak D call TRBD1 (5 bases). The CDR3 DNA sequence: TGTGCCAGCAGTTTACACAGGTCAGGTGAAAAACTGTTTTTT. This translates into CASSLHRSGEKLFF.